The rows below give T cell receptor beta chains drawn from one sample of a study of shared clonotypes between healthy human individuals. This table comes from immunoSEQ multiplex PCR, and its TCRdb copy is limited to in-frame clones, with some not included. The sample includes about half a million clones, about 84% of them seen just once. Sequencing was performed on PBMCs. All receptors derive from a middle-aged woman in good health. Some clones in this sample may be carry-over from other donors' samples. CDR3s include the opening cysteine and the closing phenylalanine or tryptophan. The order of the fields is J gene, clone size, D gene, V gene, CDR3 DNA, CDR3 protein. D genes are given only for firm matches. Not every row has a clone size; where given, it reads once, few, many or a size class.

J gene: TRBJ2-1
clone size: .
D gene: TRBD2
V gene: TRBV7-9
CDR3 DNA: TGTGCCAGCAGCCGTGGGACTAGCGGGAGCCACTACAATGAGCAGTTCTTC
CDR3 protein: CASSRGTSGSHYNEQFF

J gene: TRBJ2-1
clone size: .
D gene: TRBD2
V gene: TRBV27
CDR3 DNA: TGTGCCAGCAGGTTTTGGGGGACTAGCGGGAGAGATGAGCAGTTCTTC
CDR3 protein: CASRFWGTSGRDEQFF

J gene: TRBJ1-1
clone size: .
D gene: TRBD1
V gene: TRBV7-9
CDR3 DNA: TGTGCCAGCACCCAAGGGGGCAGGAGAACTGAAGCTTTCTTT
CDR3 protein: CASTQGGRRTEAFF

J gene: TRBJ1-2
clone size: once
D gene: .
V gene: TRBV19
CDR3 DNA: TGTGCCAGTAGTCAAAGAAACTATGGCTACACCTTC
CDR3 protein: CASSQRNYGYTF

J gene: TRBJ2-5
clone size: .
D gene: TRBD1
V gene: TRBV7-8
CDR3 DNA: TGTGCCAGCAGCTACTCGAGGACAGGGGGGAGGGAGACCCAGTACTTC
CDR3 protein: CASSYSRTGGRETQYF

J gene: TRBJ2-1
clone size: few
D gene: TRBD2
V gene: TRBV5-1
CDR3 DNA: TGCGCCAGCAGCAAACCCGGGACTAGCGGGGTCAATGAGCAGTTCTTC
CDR3 protein: CASSKPGTSGVNEQFF

J gene: TRBJ2-2
clone size: .
D gene: .
V gene: TRBV7-6
CDR3 DNA: TGTGCCAGCAGCCGGGACACAAGGCGGGACACCGGGGAGCTGTTTTTT
CDR3 protein: CASSRDTRRDTGELFF

J gene: TRBJ1-2
clone size: .
D gene: .
V gene: TRBV18
CDR3 DNA: TGTGCCAGCTCACCGGGGTTGGGAAGCTATGGCTACACCTTC
CDR3 protein: CASSPGLGSYGYTF

J gene: TRBJ2-1
clone size: .
D gene: TRBD2
V gene: TRBV9
CDR3 DNA: TGTGCCAGCAGCGTAGACACTAGCGGGGGGTATGAGCAGTTCTTC
CDR3 protein: CASSVDTSGGYEQFF

J gene: TRBJ1-3
clone size: .
D gene: .
V gene: TRBV30
CDR3 DNA: TGTGCCTGGAGTGTTGGCGCCTTCTCTGGAAACACCATATATTTT
CDR3 protein: CAWSVGAFSGNTIYF

J gene: TRBJ2-5
clone size: .
D gene: TRBD2
V gene: TRBV30
CDR3 DNA: TGTGCCTGGAGTTATGGGACTAGCGGGATGGGGGAGACCCAGTACTTC
CDR3 protein: CAWSYGTSGMGETQYF

J gene: TRBJ2-1
clone size: few
D gene: TRBD2
V gene: TRBV4-1
CDR3 DNA: TGCGCCAGCAGCCGACTAGCGGGGACCCCGTACAATGAGCAGTTCTTC
CDR3 protein: CASSRLAGTPYNEQFF

J gene: TRBJ1-2
clone size: .
D gene: .
V gene: TRBV6-5
CDR3 DNA: TGTGCCAGCAGTACCTCACAGGGTTATGGCTACACCTTC
CDR3 protein: CASSTSQGYGYTF

J gene: TRBJ2-5
clone size: .
D gene: TRBD1
V gene: TRBV25-1
CDR3 DNA: TGTGCCAGCGAGGACAGGGGGCTTCTTCAAGAGACCCAGTACTTC
CDR3 protein: CASEDRGLLQETQYF

J gene: TRBJ2-3
clone size: many
D gene: TRBD2
V gene: TRBV4-3
CDR3 DNA: TGCGCCAGCAGCCAGCGACTAGCGGGGGGACGGGTTACGCAGTATTTT
CDR3 protein: CASSQRLAGGRVTQYF

J gene: TRBJ1-5
clone size: .
D gene: .
V gene: TRBV9
CDR3 DNA: TGTGCCAGCAGCGTTGGTCCCTTGAGCAATCAGCCCCAGCATTTT
CDR3 protein: CASSVGPLSNQPQHF

J gene: TRBJ2-7
clone size: .
D gene: .
V gene: TRBV9
CDR3 DNA: TGTGCCAGCGACCGGGACGGACGAACCTACGAGCAGTACTTC
CDR3 protein: CASDRDGRTYEQYF

J gene: TRBJ1-1
clone size: .
D gene: .
V gene: TRBV7-9
CDR3 DNA: TGTGCCAGCAGCTTAGAACAGGGGAACACTGAAGCTTTCTTT
CDR3 protein: CASSLEQGNTEAFF

J gene: TRBJ2-1
clone size: .
D gene: TRBD2
V gene: TRBV7-2
CDR3 DNA: TGTGCCAGCAGCTTAGATACTAGCGGGATCAATGAGCAGTTCTTC
CDR3 protein: CASSLDTSGINEQFF

J gene: TRBJ2-7
clone size: once
D gene: TRBD2
V gene: TRBV5-1
CDR3 DNA: TGCGCCAGCAGCCCGACCCTAGCGGGAGGGGGCGAGCAGTACTTC
CDR3 protein: CASSPTLAGGGEQYF

J gene: TRBJ2-1
clone size: .
D gene: .
V gene: TRBV5-1
CDR3 DNA: TGCGCCAGCAGCTTAGGGACAAGGATCGGGGAGCAGTTCTTC
CDR3 protein: CASSLGTRIGEQFF

J gene: TRBJ1-2
clone size: many
D gene: .
V gene: TRBV4-1
CDR3 DNA: TGCGCCAGCAGCCAAGATTCCCCGACTGGCTACACCTTC
CDR3 protein: CASSQDSPTGYTF

J gene: TRBJ2-1
clone size: .
D gene: TRBD2
V gene: TRBV30
CDR3 DNA: TGTGCCTGGAGACGGCGGACTAGCGGATACAATGAGCAGTTCTTC
CDR3 protein: CAWRRRTSGYNEQFF

J gene: TRBJ1-1
clone size: .
D gene: .
V gene: TRBV5-4
CDR3 DNA: TGTGCCAGCAGCTGGATCGGACAGATATCTGAAGCTTTCTTT
CDR3 protein: CASSWIGQISEAFF

J gene: TRBJ2-1
clone size: .
D gene: .
V gene: TRBV2
CDR3 DNA: TGTGCCAGCAGGTTTTTAGCGGATTACAATGAGCAGTTCTTC
CDR3 protein: CASRFLADYNEQFF

J gene: TRBJ2-1
clone size: few
D gene: TRBD1
V gene: TRBV6-5
CDR3 DNA: TGTGCCAGCAGACCGGGACAGGGAGTCAGCGGTGAGCAGTTCTTC
CDR3 protein: CASRPGQGVSGEQFF

J gene: TRBJ2-3
clone size: many
D gene: TRBD2
V gene: TRBV4-1
CDR3 DNA: TGCGCCAGCAGCCAATTATGGACTAGCGGGAGCGCAGATACGCAGTATTTT
CDR3 protein: CASSQLWTSGSADTQYF

J gene: TRBJ2-1
clone size: .
D gene: .
V gene: TRBV11-2
CDR3 DNA: TGTGCCAGCAGCTTAGTGTTCAATGAGCAGTTCTTC
CDR3 protein: CASSLVFNEQFF

J gene: TRBJ1-5
clone size: once
D gene: .
V gene: TRBV29-1
CDR3 DNA: TGCAGCGTTGGGGGCAATAGCAATCAGCCCCAGCATTTT
CDR3 protein: CSVGGNSNQPQHF

J gene: TRBJ2-5
clone size: .
D gene: .
V gene: TRBV27
CDR3 DNA: TGTGCCAGCAGGTCAGGGTTGCAAGAGACCCAGTACTTC
CDR3 protein: CASRSGLQETQYF

J gene: TRBJ2-7
clone size: few
D gene: .
V gene: TRBV28
CDR3 DNA: TGTGCCAGCAGTAACCTAGCGTCTATAAGAGAGCAGTACTTC
CDR3 protein: CASSNLASIREQYF

J gene: TRBJ1-4
clone size: .
D gene: .
V gene: TRBV7-2
CDR3 DNA: TGTGCCAGCAGCTTAGATCTCCGAGCAACTAATGAAAAACTGTTTTTT
CDR3 protein: CASSLDLRATNEKLFF

J gene: TRBJ2-2
clone size: .
D gene: .
V gene: TRBV29-1
CDR3 DNA: TGCAGCGGCGAGAGGGGTCCCGGGGAGCTGTTTTTT
CDR3 protein: CSGERGPGELFF

J gene: TRBJ1-2
clone size: few
D gene: TRBD1
V gene: TRBV7-9
CDR3 DNA: TGTGCCAGCAGCTTAGTAGGACAGGGCTATGGCTACACCTTC
CDR3 protein: CASSLVGQGYGYTF

J gene: TRBJ2-1
clone size: .
D gene: .
V gene: TRBV4-3
CDR3 DNA: TGCGCCAGCAGCCACCCCAGGGGGGCGGGAGGTCCCAATGAGCAGTTCTTC
CDR3 protein: CASSHPRGAGGPNEQFF

J gene: TRBJ2-7
clone size: .
D gene: TRBD1
V gene: TRBV18
CDR3 DNA: TGTGCCAGCTCAGACGACCGGGACAGGAGCTCCTACGAGCAGTACTTC
CDR3 protein: CASSDDRDRSSYEQYF

J gene: TRBJ2-5
clone size: .
D gene: TRBD2
V gene: TRBV2
CDR3 DNA: TGTGCCAGCAGCTTACGAGCGGGAGGGCGCGAGACCCAGTACTTC
CDR3 protein: CASSLRAGGRETQYF

J gene: TRBJ2-3
clone size: .
D gene: .
V gene: TRBV7-3
CDR3 DNA: TGTGCCAGCAGCCCAACCTCGTCGGCAGATACGCAGTATTTT
CDR3 protein: CASSPTSSADTQYF

J gene: TRBJ2-5
clone size: .
D gene: TRBD2
V gene: TRBV7-8
CDR3 DNA: TGTGCCAGCAGCAAACTAGCGGACGTTATAAAGACCCAGTACTTC
CDR3 protein: CASSKLADVIKTQYF

J gene: TRBJ2-7
clone size: .
D gene: TRBD1
V gene: TRBV25-1
CDR3 DNA: TGTGCCAGCAGTGGCACCGGGACAGGGAGCTACGAGCAGTACTTC
CDR3 protein: CASSGTGTGSYEQYF

J gene: TRBJ2-3
clone size: .
D gene: TRBD1
V gene: TRBV10-3
CDR3 DNA: TGTGCCATCAGTAACACAGGGGGGCTTAGCACAGATACGCAGTATTTT
CDR3 protein: CAISNTGGLSTDTQYF

J gene: TRBJ2-5
clone size: .
D gene: TRBD2
V gene: TRBV29-1
CDR3 DNA: TGCAGCGTTGGTAGGACTAGCGGACGCCCAGAAGAGACCCAGTACTTC
CDR3 protein: CSVGRTSGRPEETQYF

J gene: TRBJ1-1
clone size: .
D gene: .
V gene: TRBV6-5
CDR3 DNA: TGTGCCAGCAGTTACGACACCCTGAACACTGAAGCTTTCTTT
CDR3 protein: CASSYDTLNTEAFF

J gene: TRBJ2-4
clone size: .
D gene: .
V gene: TRBV10-3
CDR3 DNA: TGTGCCATCAGTGAGGCAGGGGAGGGCATTCAGTACTTC
CDR3 protein: CAISEAGEGIQYF

J gene: TRBJ1-1
clone size: .
D gene: .
V gene: TRBV19
CDR3 DNA: TGTGCCAGTTCTTATGACACTTCCACTGAAGCTTTCTTT
CDR3 protein: CASSYDTSTEAFF